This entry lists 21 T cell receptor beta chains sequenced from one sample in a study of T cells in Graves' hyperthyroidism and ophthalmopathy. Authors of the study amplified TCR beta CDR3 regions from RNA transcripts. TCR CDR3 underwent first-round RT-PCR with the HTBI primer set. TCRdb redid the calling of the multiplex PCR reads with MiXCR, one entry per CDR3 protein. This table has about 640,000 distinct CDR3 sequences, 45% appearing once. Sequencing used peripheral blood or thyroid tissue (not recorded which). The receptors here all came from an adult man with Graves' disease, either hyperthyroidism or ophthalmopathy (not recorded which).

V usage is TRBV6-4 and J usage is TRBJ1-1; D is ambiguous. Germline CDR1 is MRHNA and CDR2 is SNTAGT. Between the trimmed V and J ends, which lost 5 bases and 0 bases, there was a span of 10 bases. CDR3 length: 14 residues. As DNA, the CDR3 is TGTGCCAGCAGTACGACGAGGATGAACACTGAAGCTTTCTTT. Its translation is CASSTTRMNTEAFF.

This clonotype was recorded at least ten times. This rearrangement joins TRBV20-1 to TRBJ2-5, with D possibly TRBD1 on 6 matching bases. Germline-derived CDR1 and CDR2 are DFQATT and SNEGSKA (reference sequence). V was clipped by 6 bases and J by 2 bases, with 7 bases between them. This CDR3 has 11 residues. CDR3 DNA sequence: TGCAGTGCCGGACAGCAAGAGACCCAGTACTTC. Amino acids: CSAGQQETQYF.

The CDR3 coding sequence is TGTGCCAGCAGTGAAACGGGGATGCTTGAGACCCAGTACTTC. This codes for CASSETGMLETQYF. The chain carries TRBV2 and TRBJ2-5; tentatively, D is TRBD2 (5 bases). Germline values: CDR1 SNHLY, CDR2 FYNNEI. The CDR3 has 14 amino acids. V shed 2 bases and J shed 5 bases, with 12 bases lying between them.

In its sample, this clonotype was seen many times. The CDR3 protein is CASSFIGAEEQYF. The DNA of the CDR3 is TGTGCCAGCAGCTTTATTGGGGCAGAGGAGCAGTACTTC. The genes are TRBV7-9 and TRBJ2-7; possible D gene TRBD1, 5 bases. Germline V gives CDR1 SEHNR, CDR2 FQNEAQ (reference sequence). V dropped 3 bases and J dropped 7 bases, with 13 bases sitting between them. The CDR3 covers 13 residues.

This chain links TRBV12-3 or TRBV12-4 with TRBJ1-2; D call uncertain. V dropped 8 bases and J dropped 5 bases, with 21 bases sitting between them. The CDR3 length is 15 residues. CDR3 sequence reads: CASLKGPTFPYGYTF. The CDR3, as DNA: TGTGCCAGCCTCAAGGGCCCGACCTTCCCTTATGGCTACACCTTC.

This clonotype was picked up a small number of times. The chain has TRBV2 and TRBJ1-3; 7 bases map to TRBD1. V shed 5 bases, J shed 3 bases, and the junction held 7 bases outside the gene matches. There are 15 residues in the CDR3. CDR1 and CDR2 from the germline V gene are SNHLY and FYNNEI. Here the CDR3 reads CASSLATGYGNTIYF. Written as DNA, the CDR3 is TGTGCCAGCAGTTTAGCGACAGGGTATGGAAACACCATATATTTT.

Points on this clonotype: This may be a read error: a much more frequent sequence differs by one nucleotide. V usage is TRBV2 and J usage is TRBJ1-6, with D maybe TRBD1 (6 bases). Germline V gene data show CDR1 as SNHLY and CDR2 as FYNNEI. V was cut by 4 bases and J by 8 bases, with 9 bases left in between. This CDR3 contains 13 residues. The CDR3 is CASSVDSDSPLHF. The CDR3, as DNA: TGTGCCAGCAGTGTGGACAGCGATTCACCCCTCCACTTT.

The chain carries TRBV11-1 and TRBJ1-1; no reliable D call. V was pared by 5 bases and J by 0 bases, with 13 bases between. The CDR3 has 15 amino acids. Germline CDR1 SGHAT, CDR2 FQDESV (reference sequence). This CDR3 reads CASSPPAAVNTEAFF. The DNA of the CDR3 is TGTGCCAGCAGCCCGCCAGCAGCGGTGAACACTGAAGCTTTCTTT.

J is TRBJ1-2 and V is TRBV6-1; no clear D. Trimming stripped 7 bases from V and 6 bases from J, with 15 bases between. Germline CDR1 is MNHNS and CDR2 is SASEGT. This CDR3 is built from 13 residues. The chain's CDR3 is CASTGGRVDGYTF. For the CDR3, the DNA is TGTGCCAGCACAGGAGGGAGAGTCGATGGCTACACCTTC.

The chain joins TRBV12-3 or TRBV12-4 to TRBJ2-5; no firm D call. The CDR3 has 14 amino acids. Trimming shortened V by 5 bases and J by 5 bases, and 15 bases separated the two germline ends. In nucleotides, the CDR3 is TGTGCCAGCAGTCAAGGAATCATCGGGGAGACCCAGTACTTC. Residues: CASSQGIIGETQYF.

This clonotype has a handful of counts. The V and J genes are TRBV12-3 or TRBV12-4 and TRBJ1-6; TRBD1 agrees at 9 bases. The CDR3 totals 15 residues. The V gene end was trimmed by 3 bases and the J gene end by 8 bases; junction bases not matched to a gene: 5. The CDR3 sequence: CASSLTGGYYSPLHF. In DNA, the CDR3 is TGTGCCAGCAGTTTGACAGGGGGGTATTATTCACCCCTCCACTTT.

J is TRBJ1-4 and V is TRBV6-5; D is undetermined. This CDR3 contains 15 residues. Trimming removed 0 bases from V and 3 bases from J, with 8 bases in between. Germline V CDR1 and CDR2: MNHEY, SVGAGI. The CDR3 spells CASSYSTVSNEKLFF. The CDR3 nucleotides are TGTGCCAGCAGTTACTCGACGGTGTCTAATGAAAAACTGTTTTTT.

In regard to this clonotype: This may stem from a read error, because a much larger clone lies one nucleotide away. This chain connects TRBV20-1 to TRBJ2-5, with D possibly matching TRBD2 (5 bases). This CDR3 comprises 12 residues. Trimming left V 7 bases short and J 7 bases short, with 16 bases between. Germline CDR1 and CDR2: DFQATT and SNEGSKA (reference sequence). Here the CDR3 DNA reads TGCAGTGTTCCGAGGGCAGAAGGGACCCAGTACTTC. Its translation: CSVPRAEGTQYF.

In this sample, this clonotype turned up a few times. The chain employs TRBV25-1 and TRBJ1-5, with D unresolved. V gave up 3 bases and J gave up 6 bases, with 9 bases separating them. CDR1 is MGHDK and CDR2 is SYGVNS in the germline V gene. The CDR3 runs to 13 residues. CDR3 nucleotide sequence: TGTGCCAGCAGTGACGGTGGCGGTCAGCCCCAGCATTTT. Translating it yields CASSDGGGQPQHF.

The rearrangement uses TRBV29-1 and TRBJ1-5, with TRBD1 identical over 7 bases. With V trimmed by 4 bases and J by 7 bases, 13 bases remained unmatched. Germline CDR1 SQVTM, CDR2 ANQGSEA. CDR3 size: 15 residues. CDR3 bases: TGCAGCGTTGTAATCCAGGGGGGTTTGGGACAGCCCCAGCATTTT. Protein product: CSVVIQGGLGQPQHF.

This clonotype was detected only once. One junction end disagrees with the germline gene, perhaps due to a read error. The CDR3 reads CAGSYPPGERNSPLHF. CDR3 nucleotides: TGCGCCGGCAGTTACCCTCCAGGGGAACGGAATTCACCCCTCCACTTT. The V and J genes are TRBV10-1 and TRBJ1-6, with TRBD1 as a possible D gene (6 bases). The CDR3 extends over 16 amino acids. From germline, CDR1 is WNHNN and CDR2 SYGVQD (reference sequence).

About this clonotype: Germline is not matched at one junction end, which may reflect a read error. CDR3 DNA sequence: TGTGCCATCAGCCAACTAGCGGGAGGGCCAAGTGACGAGCAGTACTTC. Amino acid sequence: CAISQLAGGPSDEQYF. The V and J genes are TRBV7-9 and TRBJ2-7; 13 positions agree with TRBD2. CDR1 is SEHNR, CDR2 FQNEAQ, per germline (reference sequence). This CDR3 spans 16 amino acids.

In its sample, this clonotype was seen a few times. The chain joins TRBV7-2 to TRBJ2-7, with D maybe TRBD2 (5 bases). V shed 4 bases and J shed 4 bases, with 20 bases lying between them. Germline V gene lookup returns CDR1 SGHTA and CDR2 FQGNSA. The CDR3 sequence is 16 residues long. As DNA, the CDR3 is TGTGCCAGCAGCTCTCACCGGCTACCCCGGGATTACGAGCAGTACTTC. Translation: CASSSHRLPRDYEQYF.

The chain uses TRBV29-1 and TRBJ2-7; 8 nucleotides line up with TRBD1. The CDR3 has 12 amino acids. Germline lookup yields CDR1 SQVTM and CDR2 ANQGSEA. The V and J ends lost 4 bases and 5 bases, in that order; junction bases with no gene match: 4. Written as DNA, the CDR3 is TGCAGCGTTGGCGGACAGGGTAACGAGCAGTACTTC. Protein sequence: CSVGGQGNEQYF.

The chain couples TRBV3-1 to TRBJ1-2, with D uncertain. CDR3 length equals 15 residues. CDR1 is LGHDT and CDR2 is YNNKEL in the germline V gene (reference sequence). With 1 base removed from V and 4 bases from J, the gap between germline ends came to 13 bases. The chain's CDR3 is CASSQVLGLGYGYTF. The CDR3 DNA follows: TGTGCCAGCAGCCAAGTTCTAGGCCTGGGCTATGGCTACACCTTC.

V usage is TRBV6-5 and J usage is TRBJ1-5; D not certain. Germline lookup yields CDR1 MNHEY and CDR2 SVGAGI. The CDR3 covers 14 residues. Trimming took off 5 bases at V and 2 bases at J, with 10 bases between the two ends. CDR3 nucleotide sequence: TGTGCCAGCAGTGAAGGATCTGGCAATCAGCCCCAGCATTTT. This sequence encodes CASSEGSGNQPQHF.